These 16 T cell receptor beta chains came from one sample sequenced in a study of human CD8 memory T cell subsets. A UMI-labeled 5' RACE approach was the method that produced the TCR beta libraries. Using the 5' RACE reads, TCRdb records one entry per CDR3 protein without DNA. This sample's clone table lists about 11,000 distinct CDR3 sequences. Sample: CD8+ T cells from PBMCs. These receptors were taken from a human donor in good health.

CDR3: CAISEGNTEAFF. V gene TRBV10-3 combines with J gene TRBJ1-1. CDR3 length equals 12 residues. The germline V gene encodes CDR1 ENHRY and CDR2 SYGVKD.

CDR3 sequence: CASSPTLNRDHEQYF. The V call is TRBV7-6, the J call TRBJ2-7; TCRdb lists TRBD1, though no DNA is available to test this call. CDR3 length equals 15 residues. The germline V gene has CDR1 SGHVS and CDR2 FNYEAQ.

This rearrangement joins TRBV5-1 to TRBJ1-5. The germline gives CDR1 SGHRS, CDR2 YFSETQ. The CDR3 has 14 amino acids. This chain's CDR3 is CASSSLGLNQPQHF.

The V and J genes are TRBV11-3 and TRBJ2-5; there is no DNA to check the TCRdb D call of TRBD2. Germline V lookup: CDR1 SGHNT, CDR2 YENEEA. This CDR3 is built from 16 residues. CDR3: CASSLSQGLAGETQYF.

Its frequency marks this clonotype as medium-sized. This chain joins TRBV7-9 and TRBJ1-1. CDR1 and CDR2 from the germline V gene are SEHNR and FQNEAQ (reference sequence). This CDR3 spans 11 amino acids. The CDR3 region is CASSQNNEAFF.

V usage is TRBV4-2 and J usage is TRBJ2-1; the D gene TCRdb calls, TRBD2, cannot be checked with no DNA. CDR3 length equals 16 residues. Germline assignment: CDR1 LGHNA and CDR2 YNFKEQ. The CDR3: CASSQGGRGGRIEQFF.

The chain carries TRBV7-3 and TRBJ2-5. Looked up from germline, CDR1 is SGHTA and CDR2 is FQGTGA. The CDR3 covers 15 residues. The CDR3 here is CASSFWGNRQETQYF.

This sequence joins TRBV7-9 and TRBJ2-7; with no DNA, the TCRdb D assignment of TRBD2 cannot be verified. CDR3 length: 18 residues. Germline assignment: CDR1 SEHNR and CDR2 FQNEAQ (reference sequence). Here the CDR3 reads CASSIERGQRGANREQYF.

The V call is TRBV5-6, the J call TRBJ2-1; the TCRdb call, TRBD2, lacks DNA for checking. This CDR3 has 13 amino acids. The germline gives CDR1 SGHDT, CDR2 YYEEEE. CDR3: CASSYGSANEQFF.

The CDR3 here is CASSQDNSPMYGYTF. The chain combines TRBV4-3 with TRBJ1-2. This CDR3 region has 15 residues. Per germline, CDR1 LGHNA and CDR2 YSLEER.

The rearrangement uses TRBV20-1 and TRBJ1-3; no DNA is available, so the TRBD1 call from TCRdb remains unchecked. The CDR3 spans 16 residues. Germline V gene lookup returns CDR1 DFQATT and CDR2 SNEGSKA (reference sequence). The CDR3 is CSARDRSGISGNTIYF.

The rearrangement uses TRBV5-6 and TRBJ2-6; TCRdb lists TRBD1, though no DNA is available to test this call. Germline V lookup: CDR1 SGHDT, CDR2 YYEEEE. The CDR3 is 13 residues long. The CDR3 loop reads CASKGYGANVLTF.

This chain links TRBV5-4 with TRBJ1-2; the D call from TCRdb, TRBD1, cannot be confirmed without DNA. Germline lookup yields CDR1 SGHNT and CDR2 YYREEE (reference sequence). The CDR3 runs 15 residues. The CDR3 loop reads CASSILPGQDYGYTF.

V usage is TRBV28 and J usage is TRBJ2-7; the TCRdb D gene call, TRBD1, has no DNA to confirm it. Germline V CDR1 and CDR2: MDHEN, SYDVKM. The CDR3 sequence is 15 residues long. CDR3: CASIPTGQFSYEQYF.

V is TRBV7-9 and J is TRBJ2-7; absent DNA, TCRdb's TRBD1 call cannot be checked. Germline values: CDR1 SEHNR, CDR2 FQNEAQ (reference sequence). This CDR3 has 14 residues. The CDR3: CASSLNLGAGEQYF. Based on the CDR3 plus reference TRBV7-9 and TRBJ2-7, the full variable domain is DTGVSQNPRHKITKRGQNVTFRCDPISEHNRLYWYRQTLGQGPEFLTYFQNEAQLEKSRLLSDRFSAERPKGSFSTLEIQRTEQGDSAMYLCASSLNLGAGEQYFGPGTRLTVT.

CDR3 in amino acids: CASSEGDGVIGSYEQYF. The gene calls are TRBV25-1 and TRBJ2-7. The germline V gene has CDR1 MGHDK and CDR2 SYGVNS. The CDR3 contains 17 residues.